Below are 10 T cell receptor beta chains sequenced from a single sample in a study of cytomegalovirus exposure and HLA in healthy donors. The PCR was carried out with 60 Vbeta primers and 13 Jbeta primers. Produced via immunoSEQ multiplex PCR; TCRdb's table is partial and in-frame only. This table holds 50,000 to 60,000 clones, approximately 70% found once. The sequenced material came from PBMCs. The receptors were gathered from a young man in good health and CMV-seronegative.

V is TRBV28 and J is TRBJ1-5; possibly TRBD1 for D (6 bases). Trimming stripped 2 bases from V and 7 bases from J, with 12 bases between. This CDR3 contains 14 residues. Per germline, CDR1 MDHEN and CDR2 SYDVKM. The CDR3 DNA reads as TGTGCCAGCAGTTTACCAGGGGTTAAGCAGCCCCAGCATTTT. Its protein product is CASSLPGVKQPQHF. Full variable domain (rest looked up from reference TRBV28 and TRBJ1-5): DVKVTQSSRYLVKRTGEKVFLECVQDMDHENMFWYRQDPGLGLRLIYFSYDVKMKEKGDIPEGYSVSREKKERFSLILESASTNQTSMYLCASSLPGVKQPQHFGDGTRLSIL.

This chain connects TRBV14 to TRBJ2-1, with a tentative D call TRBD2 (6 bases). This CDR3 has 20 amino acids. The V gene lost 0 bases and the J gene lost 3 bases, with 24 bases spanning the gap. The germline V gene encodes CDR1 SGHDN and CDR2 FVKESK. The CDR3 DNA reads as TGTGCCAGCAGCCAAGAAAATGACGAGGCGGGATACTGGGTCTACAATGAGCAGTTCTTC. This translates into CASSQENDEAGYWVYNEQFF.

This clone was recorded a few times. The rearrangement joins TRBV28 to TRBJ1-1, with a tentative D call TRBD1 (5 bases). CDR1 and CDR2 (germline): MDHEN, SYDVKM. The CDR3 is 14 amino acids. V was shortened by 7 bases and J by 0 bases, with 12 bases between the two germline ends. In DNA, the CDR3 is TGTGCCAGCACCCCTGGGGGGTTGAACACTGAAGCTTTCTTT. It codes for CASTPGGLNTEAFF.

V is TRBV5-1 and J is TRBJ2-7; TRBD2 aligns across 7 bases. In germline, CDR1 is SGHRS, CDR2 YFSETQ. The trim removed 7 bases at V and 7 bases at J, leaving 14 bases unmatched. The CDR3 contains 14 residues. The CDR3 DNA reads TGCGCCAGCTCCCCGGGAGGCCCATCAGGTGAGCAGTACTTC. Translation: CASSPGGPSGEQYF.

The V call is TRBV6-5, the J call TRBJ1-5; the D gene is possibly TRBD1 (5 bases). Germline CDR1 is MNHEY and CDR2 is SVGAGI. The CDR3 is made up of 15 amino acids. V lost 6 bases to trimming and J lost 0 bases, with 12 bases between them. The CDR3 sequence: CASRPLTASNQPQHF. CDR3 nucleotide sequence: TGTGCCAGCAGGCCCTTGACAGCTAGCAATCAGCCCCAGCATTTT.

The chain employs TRBV27 and TRBJ1-5; D may be TRBD1 (5 bases). This CDR3 is 13 amino acids long. Germline CDR1 is MNHEY and CDR2 is SMNVEV (reference sequence). With 7 bases removed from V and 1 base from J, the gap between germline ends came to 8 bases. CDR3 sequence reads: CASTGGSNQPQHF. DNA of the CDR3: TGTGCCAGCACGGGGGGGAGCAATCAGCCCCAGCATTTT.

The chain uses TRBV29-1 and TRBJ2-7, with D perhaps matching TRBD1 (6 bases). The germline V gene encodes CDR1 SQVTM and CDR2 ANQGSEA. V dropped 4 bases and J dropped 3 bases, with 13 bases sitting between them. This CDR3 is built from 13 residues. The CDR3 DNA sequence: TGCAGCGTTGCTGGGACACAAATCTACGAGCAGTACTTC. Protein product: CSVAGTQIYEQYF.

The chain links TRBV2 to TRBJ2-7; 8 nucleotides align to TRBD1. J was trimmed by 5 bases and V by 7 bases; bases with no gene match: 7. This CDR3 comprises 13 residues. Germline CDR1 reads SNHLY; CDR2 reads FYNNEI. CDR3 loop: CASTGGNKNEQYF. In DNA, the CDR3 is TGTGCCAGCACAGGGGGCAATAAAAACGAGCAGTACTTC.

The chain has TRBV5-1 and TRBJ1-2; D is unresolved. The V and J ends lost 0 bases and 2 bases respectively, with 8 bases between them. The germline V gene encodes CDR1 SGHRS and CDR2 YFSETQ. This CDR3 is 14 amino acids long. The CDR3 region is CASSLEIFNYGYTF. CDR3 DNA: TGCGCCAGCAGCTTGGAAATCTTCAACTATGGCTACACCTTC.

The CDR3 here is CASSYSGTGYYEQYF. CDR3 nucleotides: TGTGCCAGCAGCTATTCCGGGACAGGCTACTACGAGCAGTACTTC. This chain joins TRBV7-9 and TRBJ2-7; 8 nucleotides line up with TRBD1. The CDR3 is made up of 15 amino acids. CDR1 is SEHNR and CDR2 is FQNEAQ in the germline V gene (reference sequence). J lost 3 bases, V lost 4 bases, and 8 bases had no gene match.